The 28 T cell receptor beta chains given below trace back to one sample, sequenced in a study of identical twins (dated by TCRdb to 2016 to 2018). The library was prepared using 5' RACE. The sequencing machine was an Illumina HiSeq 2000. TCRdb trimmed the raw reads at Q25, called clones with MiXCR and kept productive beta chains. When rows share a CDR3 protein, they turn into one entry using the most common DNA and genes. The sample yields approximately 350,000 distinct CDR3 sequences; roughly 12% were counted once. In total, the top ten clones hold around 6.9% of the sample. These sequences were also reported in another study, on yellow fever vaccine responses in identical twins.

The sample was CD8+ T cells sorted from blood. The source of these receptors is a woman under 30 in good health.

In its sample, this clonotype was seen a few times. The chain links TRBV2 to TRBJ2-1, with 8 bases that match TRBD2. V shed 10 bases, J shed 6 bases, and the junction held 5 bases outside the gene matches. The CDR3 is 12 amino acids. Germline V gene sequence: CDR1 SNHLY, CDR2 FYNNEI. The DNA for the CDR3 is TGTGCCACCACGGGGGGGCTCAATGAGCAGTTCTTC. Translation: CATTGGLNEQFF.

CDR3 in DNA: TGCGCCAGCAGCCACCGGAACTCCTACAATGAGCAGTTCTTC. It yields the protein CASSHRNSYNEQFF. The chain employs TRBV4-1 and TRBJ2-1; D not certain. The germline gives CDR1 MGHRA, CDR2 YSYEKL. Trimming removed 3 bases at V and 0 bases at J, with 6 bases between. CDR3 length: 14 amino acids.

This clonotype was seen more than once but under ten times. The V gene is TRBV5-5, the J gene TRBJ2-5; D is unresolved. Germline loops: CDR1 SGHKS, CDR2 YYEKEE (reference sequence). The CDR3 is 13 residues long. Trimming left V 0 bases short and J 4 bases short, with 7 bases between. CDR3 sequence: CASSLDAPETQYF. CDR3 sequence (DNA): TGTGCCAGCAGCTTGGATGCTCCAGAGACCCAGTACTTC.

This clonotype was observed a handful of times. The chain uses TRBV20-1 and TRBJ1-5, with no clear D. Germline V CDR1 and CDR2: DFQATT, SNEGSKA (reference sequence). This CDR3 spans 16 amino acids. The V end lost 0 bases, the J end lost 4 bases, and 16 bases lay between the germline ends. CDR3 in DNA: TGCAGTGCTAGAGACTTAGAGACCCCCCGTAATCAGCCCCAGCATTTT. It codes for CSARDLETPRNQPQHF.

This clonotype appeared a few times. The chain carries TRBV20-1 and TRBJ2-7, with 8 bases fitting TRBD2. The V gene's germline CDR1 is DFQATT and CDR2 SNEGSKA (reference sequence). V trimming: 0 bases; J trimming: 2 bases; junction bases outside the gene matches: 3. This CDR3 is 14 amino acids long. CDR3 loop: CSARDGRAPYEQYF. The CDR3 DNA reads TGCAGTGCTAGAGACGGGAGGGCCCCCTACGAGCAGTACTTC.

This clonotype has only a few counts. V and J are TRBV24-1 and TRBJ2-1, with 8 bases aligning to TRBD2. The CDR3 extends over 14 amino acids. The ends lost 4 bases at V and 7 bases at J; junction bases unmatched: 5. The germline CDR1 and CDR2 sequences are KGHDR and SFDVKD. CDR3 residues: CATSEPGLENEQFF. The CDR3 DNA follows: TGTGCCACCAGTGAGCCGGGACTAGAGAATGAGCAGTTCTTC.

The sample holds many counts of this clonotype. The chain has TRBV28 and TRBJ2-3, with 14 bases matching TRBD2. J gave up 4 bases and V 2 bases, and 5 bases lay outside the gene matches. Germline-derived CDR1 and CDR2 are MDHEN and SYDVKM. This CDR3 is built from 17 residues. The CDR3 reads CASSLPTSGGAADTQYF. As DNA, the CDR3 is TGTGCCAGCAGTTTACCGACTAGCGGGGGGGCCGCAGATACGCAGTATTTT.

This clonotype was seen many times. The CDR3 coding sequence is TGTGCCAGCAGTTTATCTTCCGCGACAGTCATTTTTCCTCCAGATACGCAGTATTTT. This sequence encodes CASSLSSATVIFPPDTQYF. V and J are TRBV27 and TRBJ2-3, with D perhaps matching TRBD1 (5 bases). CDR3 length: 19 amino acids. Looked up from germline, CDR1 is MNHEY and CDR2 is SMNVEV (reference sequence). The ends were cut back, 0 bases at V and 4 bases at J, with 23 bases in the middle.

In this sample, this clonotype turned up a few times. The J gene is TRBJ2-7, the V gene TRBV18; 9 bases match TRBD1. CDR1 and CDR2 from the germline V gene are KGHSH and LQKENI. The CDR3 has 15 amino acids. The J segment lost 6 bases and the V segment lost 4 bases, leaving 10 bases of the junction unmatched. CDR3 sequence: CASSQGVRDRAEQYF. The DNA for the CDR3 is TGTGCCAGCTCACAGGGAGTTAGGGACAGGGCCGAGCAGTACTTC.

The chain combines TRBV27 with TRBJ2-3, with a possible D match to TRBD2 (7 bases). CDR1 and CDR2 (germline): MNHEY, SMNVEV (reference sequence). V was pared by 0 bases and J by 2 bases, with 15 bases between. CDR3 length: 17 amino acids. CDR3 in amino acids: CASSLSGGARDTDTQYF. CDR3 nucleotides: TGTGCCAGCAGTTTATCGGGGGGGGCGCGGGACACAGATACGCAGTATTTT.

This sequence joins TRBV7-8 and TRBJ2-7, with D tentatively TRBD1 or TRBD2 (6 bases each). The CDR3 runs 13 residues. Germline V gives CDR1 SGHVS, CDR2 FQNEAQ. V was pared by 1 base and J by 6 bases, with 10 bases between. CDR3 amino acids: CASSLGWGAEQYF. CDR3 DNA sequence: TGTGCCAGCAGCTTAGGGTGGGGGGCCGAGCAGTACTTC.

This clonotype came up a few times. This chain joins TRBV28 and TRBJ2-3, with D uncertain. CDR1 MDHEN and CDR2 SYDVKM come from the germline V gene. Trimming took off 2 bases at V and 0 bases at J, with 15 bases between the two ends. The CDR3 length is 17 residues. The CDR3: CASSLRAGSSSTDTQYF. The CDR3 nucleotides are TGTGCCAGCAGTTTAAGGGCCGGCAGCTCTAGCACAGATACGCAGTATTTT.

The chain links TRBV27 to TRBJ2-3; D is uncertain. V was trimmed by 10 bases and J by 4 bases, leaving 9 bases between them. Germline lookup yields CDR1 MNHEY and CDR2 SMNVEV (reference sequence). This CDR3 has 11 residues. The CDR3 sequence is CATTRADTQYF. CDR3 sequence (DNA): TGTGCCACCACGAGAGCAGATACGCAGTATTTT.

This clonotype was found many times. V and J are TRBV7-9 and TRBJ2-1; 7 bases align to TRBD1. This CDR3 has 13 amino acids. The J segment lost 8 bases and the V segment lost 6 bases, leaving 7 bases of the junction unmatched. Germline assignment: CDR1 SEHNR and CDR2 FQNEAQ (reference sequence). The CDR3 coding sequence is TGTGCCAGCAGGGGGGACAGTGGTGATGAGCAGTTCTTC. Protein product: CASRGDSGDEQFF.

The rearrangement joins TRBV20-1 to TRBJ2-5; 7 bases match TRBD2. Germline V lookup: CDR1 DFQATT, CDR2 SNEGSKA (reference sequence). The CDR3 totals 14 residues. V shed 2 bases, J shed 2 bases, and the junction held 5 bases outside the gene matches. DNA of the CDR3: TGCAGTGCTAGACCGGGGAGGGAGCAAGAGACCCAGTACTTC. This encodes CSARPGREQETQYF.

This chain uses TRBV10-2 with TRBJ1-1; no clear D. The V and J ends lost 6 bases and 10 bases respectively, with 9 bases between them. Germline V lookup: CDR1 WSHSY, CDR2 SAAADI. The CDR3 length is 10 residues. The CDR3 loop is CASRGFRAFF. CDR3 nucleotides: TGCGCCAGCAGGGGATTTCGAGCTTTCTTT.

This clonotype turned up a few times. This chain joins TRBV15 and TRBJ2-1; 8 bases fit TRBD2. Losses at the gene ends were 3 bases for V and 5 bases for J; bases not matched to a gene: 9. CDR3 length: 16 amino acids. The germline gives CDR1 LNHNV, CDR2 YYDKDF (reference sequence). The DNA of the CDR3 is TGTGCCACCAGCAGGAACGGACTAGCAGGACACAATGAGCAGTTCTTC. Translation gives CATSRNGLAGHNEQFF.

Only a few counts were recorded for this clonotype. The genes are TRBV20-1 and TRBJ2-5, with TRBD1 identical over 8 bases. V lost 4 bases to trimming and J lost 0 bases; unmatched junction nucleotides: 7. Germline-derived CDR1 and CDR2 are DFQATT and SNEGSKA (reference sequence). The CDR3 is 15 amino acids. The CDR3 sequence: CSANNLDRDQETQYF. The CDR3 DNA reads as TGCAGTGCTAACAACCTGGACAGGGACCAAGAGACCCAGTACTTC.

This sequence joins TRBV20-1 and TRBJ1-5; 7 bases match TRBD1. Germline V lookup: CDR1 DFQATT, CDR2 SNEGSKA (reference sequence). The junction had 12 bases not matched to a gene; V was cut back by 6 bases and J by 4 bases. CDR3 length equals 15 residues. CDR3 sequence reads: CSAKGQDRSNQPQHF. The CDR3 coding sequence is TGCAGTGCCAAAGGACAGGACCGTAGTAATCAGCCCCAGCATTTT.

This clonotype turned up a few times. Here the CDR3 reads CASSLSPLAGSTDTQYF. DNA for the CDR3: TGTGCCAGCAGTTTAAGTCCTCTAGCGGGGTCGACAGATACGCAGTATTTT. The chain is built from TRBV28 and TRBJ2-3; 9 bases map to TRBD2. The V and J ends lost 2 bases and 3 bases, in that order; junction bases with no gene match: 9. CDR1 MDHEN and CDR2 SYDVKM come from the germline V gene. The CDR3 is made up of 17 amino acids. The variable domain in full, with the rest retrieved from reference TRBV28 and TRBJ2-3, is DVKVTQSSRYLVKRTGEKVFLECVQDMDHENMFWYRQDPGLGLRLIYFSYDVKMKEKGDIPEGYSVSREKKERFSLILESASTNQTSMYLCASSLSPLAGSTDTQYFGPGTRLTVL.

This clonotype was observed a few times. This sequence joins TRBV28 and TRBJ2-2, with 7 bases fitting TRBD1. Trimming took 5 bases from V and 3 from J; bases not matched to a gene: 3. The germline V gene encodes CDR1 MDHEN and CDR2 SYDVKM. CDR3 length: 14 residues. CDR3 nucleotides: TGTGCCAGCAGTATCACAGGGGACACCGGGGAGCTGTTTTTT. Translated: CASSITGDTGELFF.

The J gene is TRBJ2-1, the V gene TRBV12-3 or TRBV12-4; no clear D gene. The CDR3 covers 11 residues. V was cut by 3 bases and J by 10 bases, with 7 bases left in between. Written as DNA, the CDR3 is TGTGCCAGCAGTTTGTCGGAGGAGCAGTTCTTC. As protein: CASSLSEEQFF.

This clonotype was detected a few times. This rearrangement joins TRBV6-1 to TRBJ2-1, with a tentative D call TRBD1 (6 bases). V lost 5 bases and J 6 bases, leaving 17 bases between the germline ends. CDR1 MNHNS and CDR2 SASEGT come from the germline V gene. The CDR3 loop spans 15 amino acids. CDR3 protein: CASSLIEDSSNEQFF. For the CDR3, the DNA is TGTGCCAGCAGTCTGATTGAGGACAGTTCCAATGAGCAGTTCTTC.

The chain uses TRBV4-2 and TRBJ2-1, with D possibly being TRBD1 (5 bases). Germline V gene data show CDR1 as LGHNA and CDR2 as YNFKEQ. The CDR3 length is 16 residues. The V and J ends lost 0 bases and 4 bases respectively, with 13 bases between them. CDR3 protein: CASSQDGGATYNEQFF. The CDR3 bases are TGTGCCAGCAGCCAAGATGGTGGGGCGACTTACAATGAGCAGTTCTTC.

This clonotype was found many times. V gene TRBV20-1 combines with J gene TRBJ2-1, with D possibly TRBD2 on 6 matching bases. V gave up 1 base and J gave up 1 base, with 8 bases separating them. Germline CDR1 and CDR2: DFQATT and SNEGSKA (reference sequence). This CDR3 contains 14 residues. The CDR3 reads CSARGGLSYNEQFF. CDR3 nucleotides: TGCAGTGCTAGAGGGGGACTTTCCTACAATGAGCAGTTCTTC.

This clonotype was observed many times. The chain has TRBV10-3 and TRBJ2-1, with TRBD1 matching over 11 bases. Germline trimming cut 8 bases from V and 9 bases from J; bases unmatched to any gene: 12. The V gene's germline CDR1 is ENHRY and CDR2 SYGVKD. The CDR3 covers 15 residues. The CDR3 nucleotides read TGTGCCATCGAACCGGGACAGGGGGTCGTAGGTGAGCAGTTCTTC. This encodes CAIEPGQGVVGEQFF.

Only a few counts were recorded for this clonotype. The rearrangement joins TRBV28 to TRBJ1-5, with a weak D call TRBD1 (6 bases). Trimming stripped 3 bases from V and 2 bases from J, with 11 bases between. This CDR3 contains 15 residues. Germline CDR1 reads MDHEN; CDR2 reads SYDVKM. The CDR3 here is CASSLLGGGNQPQHF. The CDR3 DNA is TGTGCCAGCAGTTTGTTAGGGGGAGGCAATCAGCCCCAGCATTTT.

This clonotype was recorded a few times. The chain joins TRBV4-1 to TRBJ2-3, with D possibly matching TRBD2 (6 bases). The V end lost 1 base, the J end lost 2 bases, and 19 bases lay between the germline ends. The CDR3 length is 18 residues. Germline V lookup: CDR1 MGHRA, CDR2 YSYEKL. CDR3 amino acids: CASSQALLMTGVTDTQYF. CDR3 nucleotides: TGCGCCAGCAGCCAAGCGCTGTTAATGACGGGGGTCACAGATACGCAGTATTTT.